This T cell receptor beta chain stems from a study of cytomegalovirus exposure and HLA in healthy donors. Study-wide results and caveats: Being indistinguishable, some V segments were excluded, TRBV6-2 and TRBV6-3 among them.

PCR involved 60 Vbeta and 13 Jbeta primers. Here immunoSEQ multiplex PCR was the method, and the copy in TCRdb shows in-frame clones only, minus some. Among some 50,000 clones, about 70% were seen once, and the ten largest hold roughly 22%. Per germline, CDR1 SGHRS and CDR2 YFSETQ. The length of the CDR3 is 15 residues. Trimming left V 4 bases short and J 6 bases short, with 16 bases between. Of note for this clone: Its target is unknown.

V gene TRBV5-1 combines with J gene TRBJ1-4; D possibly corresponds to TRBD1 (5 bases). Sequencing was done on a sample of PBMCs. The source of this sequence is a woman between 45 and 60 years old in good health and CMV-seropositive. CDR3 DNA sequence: TGCGCCAGCAGCCCCGGGACTTCCTGGGATGAAAAACTGTTTTTT. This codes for CASSPGTSWDEKLFF.